The clone carrying this TCR beta chain was detected a few times. An end of the junction does not agree with germline; a read error may underlie this. The use of a sample-barcoded 5' primer and a J-beta primer mix characterized a second PCR of roughly 6 to 11 cycles. TCRdb called the 5' RACE reads again in MiXCR, with one record for every CDR3 protein. In the table there are over a million distinct CDR3 sequences, 20% to 25% of which are singletons. The sample comes from a study of blood T cells in healthy people across ages. Study details: About one barcoded beta molecule was captured per two T cells (by template switching).

This CDR3 has 12 amino acids. CDR1 is SEHNR and CDR2 is FQNEAQ in the germline V gene (reference sequence). These data were also reused for a study on T cells of mothers and their children.

The receptor's source is a girl aged 2-10 years in good health. J is TRBJ2-1 and V is TRBV7-9; 11 nucleotides match TRBD2. Specimen: blood. The CDR3 is CASSVAGTSGKF. Here the CDR3 DNA reads TGTGCCAGCAGCGTAGCCGGGACTAGCGGTAAATTC.